The rows below give T cell receptor beta chains drawn from one sample of a study of CD4 T cells in relation to SARS-CoV-2 and coronaviruses. The method was immunoSEQ multiplex PCR; TCRdb's version includes in-frame clones alone and lacks a portion of them. The table has 20,000 to 25,000 clones, less than 75% seen once. Antigens for these TCRs are unknown. The specimen sequenced was CD4+ T cells from PBMCs, cultured in vitro. The receptors come from a human donor in good health. The CDR3 runs from the conserved cysteine through the conserved F or W. A D gene is named only where the DNA matches it firmly. Clone size is not always given. Where it is, it says once, few, many or a class for expanded clones.

clone_size: -; d_call: -; v_call: TRBV6-5; j_call: TRBJ1-5; cdr3_aa: CASQEGYDNQPQHF; cdr3_nt: TGTGCCAGCCAAGAAGGGTACGACAATCAGCCCCAGCATTTT
clone_size: -; d_call: -; v_call: TRBV19; j_call: TRBJ2-5; cdr3_aa: CASSTRGPSSSQYF; cdr3_nt: TGTGCCAGTAGTACCAGGGGCCCATCCTCGTCCCAGTACTTC
clone_size: -; d_call: -; v_call: TRBV6-5; j_call: TRBJ2-3; cdr3_aa: CASGETDTQYF; cdr3_nt: TGTGCCAGCGGGGAAACAGATACGCAGTATTTT
clone_size: -; d_call: TRBD1; v_call: TRBV18; j_call: TRBJ2-3; cdr3_aa: CASSPRQGYTDTQYF; cdr3_nt: TGTGCCAGCTCACCAAGACAGGGATACACAGATACGCAGTATTTT
clone_size: -; d_call: TRBD1; v_call: TRBV7-2; j_call: TRBJ2-7; cdr3_aa: CASSFRQGVYEQYF; cdr3_nt: TGTGCCAGCAGCTTCCGACAGGGGGTCTACGAGCAGTACTTC
clone_size: -; d_call: -; v_call: TRBV30; j_call: TRBJ2-1; cdr3_aa: CAWTPHSYNEQFF; cdr3_nt: TGTGCCTGGACCCCCCACTCCTACAATGAGCAGTTCTTC
clone_size: -; d_call: -; v_call: TRBV30; j_call: TRBJ1-2; cdr3_aa: CAWSVVAGYGYTF; cdr3_nt: TGTGCCTGGAGTGTGGTGGCGGGCTATGGCTACACCTTC
clone_size: -; d_call: TRBD2; v_call: TRBV7-9; j_call: TRBJ2-1; cdr3_aa: CASSLELAGHRNEQFF; cdr3_nt: TGTGCCAGCAGCTTAGAGCTAGCGGGTCACAGGAATGAGCAGTTCTTC
clone_size: -; d_call: -; v_call: TRBV10-1; j_call: TRBJ1-2; cdr3_aa: CASREGSAAPVFGYTF; cdr3_nt: TGCGCCAGCAGGGAAGGGTCTGCAGCGCCTGTATTTGGCTACACCTTC
clone_size: once; d_call: TRBD1; v_call: TRBV7-2; j_call: TRBJ1-5; cdr3_aa: CASSPTGGGNQPQHF; cdr3_nt: TGTGCCAGCAGCCCCACAGGGGGTGGCAATCAGCCCCAGCATTTT
clone_size: once; d_call: -; v_call: TRBV7-6; j_call: TRBJ2-7; cdr3_aa: CASSSRAPYEQYF; cdr3_nt: TGTGCCAGCAGCTCCCGGGCCCCATACGAGCAGTACTTC
clone_size: -; d_call: -; v_call: TRBV5-1; j_call: TRBJ2-5; cdr3_aa: CASSPGLRQETQYF; cdr3_nt: TGCGCCAGCAGCCCGGGACTGAGACAAGAGACCCAGTACTTC
clone_size: -; d_call: -; v_call: TRBV7-9; j_call: TRBJ2-1; cdr3_aa: CASTSTIEQFF; cdr3_nt: TGTGCCAGCACCTCGACTATTGAGCAGTTCTTC
clone_size: -; d_call: TRBD1; v_call: TRBV7-8; j_call: TRBJ1-2; cdr3_aa: CASSSRTGGNYGYTF; cdr3_nt: TGTGCCAGCAGCTCGCGGACAGGGGGCAACTATGGCTACACCTTC
clone_size: -; d_call: -; v_call: TRBV11-2; j_call: TRBJ1-2; cdr3_aa: CASSLVLGVGGYGYTF; cdr3_nt: TGTGCCAGCAGCTTAGTTCTGGGTGTAGGGGGCTATGGCTACACCTTC
clone_size: -; d_call: -; v_call: TRBV5-6; j_call: TRBJ2-5; cdr3_aa: CASTGYGQGLETQYF; cdr3_nt: TGTGCCAGCACCGGTTATGGGCAGGGGTTAGAGACCCAGTACTTC
clone_size: -; d_call: -; v_call: TRBV11-2; j_call: TRBJ1-1; cdr3_aa: CASSVRYSSPNNTEAFF; cdr3_nt: TGTGCCAGCAGCGTAAGATACTCCTCTCCGAATAACACTGAAGCTTTCTTT
clone_size: -; d_call: -; v_call: TRBV6-5; j_call: TRBJ1-2; cdr3_aa: CASSYSPGVGGYTF; cdr3_nt: TGTGCCAGCAGTTACTCCCCCGGGGTGGGTGGCTACACCTTC
clone_size: -; d_call: -; v_call: TRBV10-2; j_call: TRBJ1-2; cdr3_aa: CASSELFSSSGYTF; cdr3_nt: TGCGCCAGCAGTGAGCTGTTCAGTAGTTCTGGCTACACCTTC